This TCR beta chain was captured in a study of PD-L1 blockade in urothelial cancer. Indicated time point: peripheral blood 6 weeks after treatment start. V gave up 3 bases and J gave up 4 bases; unmatched junction bases: 4. Germline V CDR1 and CDR2: MNHNS, SASEGT. The CDR3 is 15 residues long. The assay was immunoSEQ multiplex PCR, and TCRdb's table has in-frame clones only and misses some. The sample has around 69,000 clones, around 93% seen once; the top ten hold around 0.94%. In its sample, this clone was seen once. This TCR was sampled from a woman aged 80 or over with urothelial cancer. The J gene is TRBJ2-2, the V gene TRBV6-1; 8 bases fit TRBD2. The sequenced sample was PBMCs, obtained around atezolizumab (anti-PD-L1) treatment. The CDR3 here is CASSELGGGTGELFF. CDR3 nucleotide sequence: TGTGCCAGCAGTGAGCTCGGGGGGGGCACCGGGGAGCTGTTTTTT.